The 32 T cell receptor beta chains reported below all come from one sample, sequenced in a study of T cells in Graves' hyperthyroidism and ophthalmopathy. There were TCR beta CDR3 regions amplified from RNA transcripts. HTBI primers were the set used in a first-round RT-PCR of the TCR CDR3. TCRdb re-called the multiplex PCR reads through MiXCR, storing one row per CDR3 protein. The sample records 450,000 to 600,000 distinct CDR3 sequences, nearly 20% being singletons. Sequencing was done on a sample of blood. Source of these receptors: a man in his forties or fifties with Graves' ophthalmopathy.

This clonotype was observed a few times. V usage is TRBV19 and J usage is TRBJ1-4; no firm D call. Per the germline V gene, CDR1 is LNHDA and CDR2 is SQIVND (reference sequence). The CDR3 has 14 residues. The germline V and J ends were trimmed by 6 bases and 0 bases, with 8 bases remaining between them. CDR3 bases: TGTGCCAGTAGAATGGGTACAACTAATGAAAAACTGTTTTTT. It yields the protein CASRMGTTNEKLFF.

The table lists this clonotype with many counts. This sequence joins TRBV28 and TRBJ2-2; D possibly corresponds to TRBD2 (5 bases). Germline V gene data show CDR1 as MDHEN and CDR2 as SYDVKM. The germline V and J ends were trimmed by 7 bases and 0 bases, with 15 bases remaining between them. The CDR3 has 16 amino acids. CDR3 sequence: CASIGGLDANTGELFF. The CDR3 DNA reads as TGTGCCAGCATTGGCGGGCTCGACGCGAACACCGGGGAGCTGTTTTTT.

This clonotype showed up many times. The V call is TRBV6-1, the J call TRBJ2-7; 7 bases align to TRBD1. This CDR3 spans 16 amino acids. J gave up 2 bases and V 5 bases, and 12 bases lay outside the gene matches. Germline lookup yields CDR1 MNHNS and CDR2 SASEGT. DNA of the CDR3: TGTGCCAGCAGTTACGGGGCCTTGGGACAGACCTACGAGCAGTACTTC. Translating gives CASSYGALGQTYEQYF.

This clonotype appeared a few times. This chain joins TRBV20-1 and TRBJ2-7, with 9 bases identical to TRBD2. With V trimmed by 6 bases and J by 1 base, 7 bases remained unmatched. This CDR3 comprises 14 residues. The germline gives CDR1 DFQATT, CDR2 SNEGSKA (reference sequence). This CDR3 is CSAGESGRSYEQYF. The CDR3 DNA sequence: TGCAGTGCGGGAGAGAGCGGGAGGTCCTACGAGCAGTACTTC.

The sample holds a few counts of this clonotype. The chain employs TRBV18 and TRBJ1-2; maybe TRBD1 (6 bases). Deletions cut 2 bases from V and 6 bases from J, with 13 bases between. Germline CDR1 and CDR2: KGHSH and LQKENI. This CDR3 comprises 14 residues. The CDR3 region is CASSPIRTVNGYTF. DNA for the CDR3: TGTGCCAGCTCACCAATCCGGACAGTTAATGGCTACACCTTC.

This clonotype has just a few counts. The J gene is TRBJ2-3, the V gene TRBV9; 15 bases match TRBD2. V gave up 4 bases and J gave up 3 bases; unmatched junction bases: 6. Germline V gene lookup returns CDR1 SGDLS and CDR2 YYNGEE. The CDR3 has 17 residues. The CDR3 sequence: CASSKLGLAGGTDTQYF. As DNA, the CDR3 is TGTGCCAGCAGCAAGCTGGGACTAGCGGGGGGAACAGATACGCAGTATTTT.

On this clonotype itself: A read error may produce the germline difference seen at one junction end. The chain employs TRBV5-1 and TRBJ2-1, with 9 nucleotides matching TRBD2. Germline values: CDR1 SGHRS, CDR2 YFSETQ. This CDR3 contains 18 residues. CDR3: CASSGSSGEKDFYNEQFF. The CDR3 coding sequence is TGTGCCAGCAGCGGCTCTAGCGGGGAAAAGGACTTTTACAATGAGCAGTTCTTC.

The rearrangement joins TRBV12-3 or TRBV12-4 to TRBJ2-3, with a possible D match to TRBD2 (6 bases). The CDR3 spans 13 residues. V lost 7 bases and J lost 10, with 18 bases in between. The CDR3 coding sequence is TGTGCCAGCACGGCGGGGCGCGACGAGGCGCAGTATTTT. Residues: CASTAGRDEAQYF.

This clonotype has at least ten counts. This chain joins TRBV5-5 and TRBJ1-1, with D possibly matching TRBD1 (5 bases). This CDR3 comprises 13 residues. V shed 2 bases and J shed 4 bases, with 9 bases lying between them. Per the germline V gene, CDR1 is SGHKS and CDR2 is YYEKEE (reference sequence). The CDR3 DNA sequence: TGTGCCAGCAGCTTCGAGCAGGGCACTGAAGCTTTCTTT. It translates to CASSFEQGTEAFF.

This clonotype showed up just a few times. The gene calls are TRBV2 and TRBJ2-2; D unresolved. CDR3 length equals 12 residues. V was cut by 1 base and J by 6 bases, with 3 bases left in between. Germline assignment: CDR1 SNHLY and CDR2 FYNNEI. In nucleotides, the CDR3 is TGTGCCAGCAGTGAAGGGGCCGGGGAGCTGTTTTTT. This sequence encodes CASSEGAGELFF.

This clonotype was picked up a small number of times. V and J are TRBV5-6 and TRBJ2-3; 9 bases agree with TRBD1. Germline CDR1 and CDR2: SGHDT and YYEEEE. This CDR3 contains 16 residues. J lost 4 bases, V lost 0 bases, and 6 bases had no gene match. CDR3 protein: CASSLDRGRSSDTQYF. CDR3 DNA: TGTGCCAGCAGCTTGGACAGGGGGCGTAGTTCAGATACGCAGTATTTT.

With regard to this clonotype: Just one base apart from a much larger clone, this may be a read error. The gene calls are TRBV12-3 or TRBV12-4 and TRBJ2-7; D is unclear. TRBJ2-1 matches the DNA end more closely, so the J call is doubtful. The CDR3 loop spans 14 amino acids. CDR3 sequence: CASTPDLGRYEQFF. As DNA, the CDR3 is TGTGCCAGCACCCCGGATTTGGGCCGCTACGAGCAGTTCTTC.

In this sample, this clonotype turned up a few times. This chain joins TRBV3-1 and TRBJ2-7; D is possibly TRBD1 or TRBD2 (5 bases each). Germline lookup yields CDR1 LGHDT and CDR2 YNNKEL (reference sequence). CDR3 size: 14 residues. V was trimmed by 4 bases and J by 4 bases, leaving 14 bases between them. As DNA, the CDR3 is TGTGCCAGCAGCCCAATGTTAGGGGAGTACGAGCAGTACTTC. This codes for CASSPMLGEYEQYF.

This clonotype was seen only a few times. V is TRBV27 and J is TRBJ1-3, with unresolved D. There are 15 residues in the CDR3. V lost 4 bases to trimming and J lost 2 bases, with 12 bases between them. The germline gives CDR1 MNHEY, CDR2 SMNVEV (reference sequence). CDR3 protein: CASSSSKSPGNTIYF. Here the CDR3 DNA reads TGTGCCAGCAGTTCATCCAAGAGTCCTGGAAACACCATATATTTT.

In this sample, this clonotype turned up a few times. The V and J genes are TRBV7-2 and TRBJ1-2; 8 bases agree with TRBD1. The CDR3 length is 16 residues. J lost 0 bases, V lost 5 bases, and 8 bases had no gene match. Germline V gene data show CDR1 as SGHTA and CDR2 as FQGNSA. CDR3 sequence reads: CASSPWTGSANYGYTF. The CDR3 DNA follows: TGTGCCAGCAGCCCCTGGACAGGGTCAGCTAACTATGGCTACACCTTC.

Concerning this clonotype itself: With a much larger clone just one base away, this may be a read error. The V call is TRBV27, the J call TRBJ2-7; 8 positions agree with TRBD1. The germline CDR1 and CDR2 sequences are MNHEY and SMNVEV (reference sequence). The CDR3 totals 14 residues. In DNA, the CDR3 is TGTGTCAGCAGATTCGGACAGGGCGGCTACGAGCAGTACTTC. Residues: CVSRFGQGGYEQYF.

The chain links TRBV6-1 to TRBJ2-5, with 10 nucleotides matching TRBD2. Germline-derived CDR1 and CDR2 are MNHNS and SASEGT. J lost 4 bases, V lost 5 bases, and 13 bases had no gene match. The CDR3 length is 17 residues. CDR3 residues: CASSPGRSGRARETQYF. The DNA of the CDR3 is TGTGCCAGCAGTCCCGGGCGAAGCGGGAGGGCGAGAGAGACCCAGTACTTC.

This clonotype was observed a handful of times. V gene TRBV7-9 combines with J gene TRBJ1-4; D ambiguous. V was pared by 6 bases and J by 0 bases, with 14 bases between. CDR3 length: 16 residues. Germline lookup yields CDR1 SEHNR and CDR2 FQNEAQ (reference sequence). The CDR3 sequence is CASSSILSATNEKLFF. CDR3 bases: TGTGCCAGCAGTTCGATTCTGAGTGCAACTAATGAAAAACTGTTTTTT. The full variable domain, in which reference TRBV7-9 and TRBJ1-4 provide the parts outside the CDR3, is DTGVSQNPRHKITKRGQNVTFRCDPISEHNRLYWYRQTLGQGPEFLTYFQNEAQLEKSRLLSDRFSAERPKGSFSTLEIQRTEQGDSAMYLCASSSILSATNEKLFFGSGTQLSVL.

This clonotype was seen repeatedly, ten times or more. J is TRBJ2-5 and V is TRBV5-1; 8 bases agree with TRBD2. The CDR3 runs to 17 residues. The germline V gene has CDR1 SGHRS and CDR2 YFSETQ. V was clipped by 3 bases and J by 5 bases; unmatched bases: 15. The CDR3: CASSSGVVAGGRETQYF. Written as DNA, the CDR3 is TGCGCCAGCAGCTCGGGGGTAGTCGCGGGAGGTAGGGAGACCCAGTACTTC.

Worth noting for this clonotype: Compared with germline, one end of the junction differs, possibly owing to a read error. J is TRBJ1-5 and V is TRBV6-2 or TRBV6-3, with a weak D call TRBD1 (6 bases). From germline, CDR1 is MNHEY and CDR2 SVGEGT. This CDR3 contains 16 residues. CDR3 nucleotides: TGTGCCAGCCACGGGAATTTTGGGGGGCGCAATCAGCCCCAGCGTTTT. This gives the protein CASHGNFGGRNQPQRF.

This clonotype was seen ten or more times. CDR3 DNA: TGTGCCAGCAGTTACGTCCCGAACACTGAAGCTTTCTTT. Its protein is CASSYVPNTEAFF. The chain recombines TRBV2 with TRBJ1-1; D is unclear. CDR3 length equals 13 residues. CDR1 is SNHLY, CDR2 FYNNEI, per germline. The germline V and J ends were trimmed by 5 bases and 1 base, with 8 bases remaining between them.

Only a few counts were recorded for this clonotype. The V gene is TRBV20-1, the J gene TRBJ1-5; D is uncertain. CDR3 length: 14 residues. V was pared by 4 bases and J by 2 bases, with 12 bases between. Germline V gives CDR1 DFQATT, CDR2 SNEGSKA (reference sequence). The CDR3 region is CSATVWEGNQPQHF. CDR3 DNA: TGCAGTGCTACCGTGTGGGAAGGCAATCAGCCCCAGCATTTT.

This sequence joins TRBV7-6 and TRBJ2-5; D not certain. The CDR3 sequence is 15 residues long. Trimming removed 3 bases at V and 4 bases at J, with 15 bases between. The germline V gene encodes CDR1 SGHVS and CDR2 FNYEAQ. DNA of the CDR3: TGTGCCAGCAGCTTCGACCCCGGATTGGGAGAGACCCAGTACTTC. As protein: CASSFDPGLGETQYF. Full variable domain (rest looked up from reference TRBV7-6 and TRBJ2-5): GAGVSQSPRYKVTKRGQDVALRCDPISGHVSLYWYRQALGQGPEFLTYFNYEAQQDKSGLPNDRFSAERPEGSISTLTIQRTEQRDSAMYRCASSFDPGLGETQYFGPGTRLLVL.

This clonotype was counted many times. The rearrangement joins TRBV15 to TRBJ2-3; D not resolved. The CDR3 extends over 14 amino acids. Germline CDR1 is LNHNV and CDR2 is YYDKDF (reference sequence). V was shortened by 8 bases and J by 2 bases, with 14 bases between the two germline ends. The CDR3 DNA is TGTGCCACCCGCCGCGGTCAGATCACAGATACGCAGTATTTT. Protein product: CATRRGQITDTQYF.

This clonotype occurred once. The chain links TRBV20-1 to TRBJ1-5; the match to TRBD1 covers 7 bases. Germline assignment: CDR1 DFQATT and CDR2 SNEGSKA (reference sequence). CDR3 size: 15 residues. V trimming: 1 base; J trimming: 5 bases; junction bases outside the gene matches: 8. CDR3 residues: CSARGIRGPDQPQHF. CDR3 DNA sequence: TGCAGTGCTAGAGGCATTAGGGGGCCCGATCAGCCCCAGCATTTT.

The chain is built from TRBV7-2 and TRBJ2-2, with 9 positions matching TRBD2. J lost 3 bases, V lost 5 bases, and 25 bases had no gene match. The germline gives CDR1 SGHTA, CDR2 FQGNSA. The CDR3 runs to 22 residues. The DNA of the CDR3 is TGTGCCAGCAGCCAAGATTCCCCCCCTTTCTCGGTTACTAGCGGGTACACCGGGGAGCTGTTTTTT. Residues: CASSQDSPPFSVTSGYTGELFF.

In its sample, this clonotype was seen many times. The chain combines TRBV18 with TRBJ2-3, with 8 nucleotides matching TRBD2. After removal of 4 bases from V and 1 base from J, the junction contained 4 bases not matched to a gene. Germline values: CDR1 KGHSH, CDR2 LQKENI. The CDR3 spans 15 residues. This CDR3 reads CASSLTSGGTDTQYF. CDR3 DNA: TGTGCCAGCTCACTTACTAGCGGTGGCACAGATACGCAGTATTTT.

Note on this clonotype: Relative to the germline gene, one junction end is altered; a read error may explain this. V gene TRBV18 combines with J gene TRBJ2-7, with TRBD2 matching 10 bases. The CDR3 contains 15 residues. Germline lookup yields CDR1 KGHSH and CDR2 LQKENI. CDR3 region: CAGSPRASGRYEQYF. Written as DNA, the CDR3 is TGTGCCGGCTCACCAAGAGCTAGCGGGAGATACGAGCAGTACTTC.

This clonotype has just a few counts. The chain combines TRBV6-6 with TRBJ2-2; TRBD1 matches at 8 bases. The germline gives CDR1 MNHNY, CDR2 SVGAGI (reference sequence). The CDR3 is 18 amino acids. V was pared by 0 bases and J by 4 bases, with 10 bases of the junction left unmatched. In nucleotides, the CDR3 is TGTGCCAGCAGTTACTCTAATACCGGGACAGGTGTCACCGGGGAGCTGTTTTTT. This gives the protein CASSYSNTGTGVTGELFF.

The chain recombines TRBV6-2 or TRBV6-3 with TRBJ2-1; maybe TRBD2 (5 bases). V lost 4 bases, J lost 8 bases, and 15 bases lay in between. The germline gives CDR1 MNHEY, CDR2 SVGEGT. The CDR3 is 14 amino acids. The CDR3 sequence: CASSSGEGRDEQFF. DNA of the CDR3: TGTGCCAGCAGTTCCGGAGAGGGCCGCGATGAGCAGTTCTTC.

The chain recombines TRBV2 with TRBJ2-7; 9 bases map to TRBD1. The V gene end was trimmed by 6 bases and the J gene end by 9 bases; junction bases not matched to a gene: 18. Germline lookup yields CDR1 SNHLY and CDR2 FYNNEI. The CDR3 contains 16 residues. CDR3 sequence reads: CASSPRWGTGTVGQYF. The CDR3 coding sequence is TGTGCCAGCAGCCCCCGGTGGGGGACAGGGACGGTCGGGCAGTACTTC.

The CDR3 reads CASSLAAGGGRYEQFF. The DNA for the CDR3 is TGTGCCAGCAGCTTAGCGGCGGGGGGAGGGAGGTATGAGCAGTTCTTC. The chain recombines TRBV7-8 with TRBJ2-1; 8 nucleotides agree with TRBD2. Germline CDR1 SGHVS, CDR2 FQNEAQ. V was clipped by 0 bases and J by 8 bases; unmatched bases: 9. The length of the CDR3 is 16 residues.